The 5 T cell receptor beta chains below come from one sample, sequenced in a study of chemoradiotherapy in HPV16-positive cancers. Using immunoSEQ multiplex PCR, the repertoire was profiled, and TCRdb retains in-frame clones only, with some absent. Of some 5,000 clones listed, 95% to 97% were seen once; the top ten hold roughly 3.2%. The input for sequencing was tumor tissue, taken from a patient who underwent chemoradiotherapy. These receptors all come from a human donor with HPV-associated anogenital cancer.

The V and J genes are TRBV30 and TRBJ1-2; tentatively, D is TRBD1 (6 bases). V dropped 4 bases and J dropped 6 bases, with 12 bases sitting between them. The CDR3 has 12 residues. Germline lookup yields CDR1 GTSNPN and CDR2 SVGIG (reference sequence). The CDR3 loop is CAWTGERDGYTF. In DNA form, the CDR3 reads TGTGCCTGGACAGGGGAGCGCGATGGCTACACCTTC.

The chain is built from TRBV11-3 and TRBJ2-3; D is unclear. The length of the CDR3 is 14 residues. CDR1 is SGHNT, CDR2 YENEEA, per germline. V was cut by 5 bases and J by 0 bases, with 9 bases left in between. Here the CDR3 reads CASSPYSSTDTQYF. The CDR3 nucleotides read TGTGCCAGCAGCCCATACTCTAGCACAGATACGCAGTATTTT.

This sequence joins TRBV28 and TRBJ2-2; TRBD2 is a possible D gene (5 bases). This CDR3 spans 13 amino acids. The V end was cut by 3 bases, the J end by 3 bases, with 5 bases between. The germline V gene encodes CDR1 MDHEN and CDR2 SYDVKM. The CDR3 DNA is TGTGCCAGCAGTTTGAGGGACACCGGGGAGCTGTTTTTT. Protein sequence: CASSLRDTGELFF. Based on the CDR3 plus reference TRBV28 and TRBJ2-2, the full variable domain is DVKVTQSSRYLVKRTGEKVFLECVQDMDHENMFWYRQDPGLGLRLIYFSYDVKMKEKGDIPEGYSVSREKKERFSLILESASTNQTSMYLCASSLRDTGELFFGEGSRLTVL.

The chain is built from TRBV29-1 and TRBJ1-1; D is ambiguous. Germline CDR1 SQVTM, CDR2 ANQGSEA. V dropped 1 base and J dropped 5 bases, with 5 bases sitting between them. This CDR3 spans 11 amino acids. CDR3 DNA: TGCAGCGTTGAAGGTGGGACTGAAGCTTTCTTT. Protein sequence: CSVEGGTEAFF.

V is TRBV6-5 and J is TRBJ2-7; the match to TRBD1 covers 7 bases. The CDR3 loop spans 15 amino acids. The V and J ends lost 2 bases and 1 base, in that order; junction bases with no gene match: 5. Germline CDR1 reads MNHEY; CDR2 reads SVGAGI. The CDR3 region has the DNA TGTGCCAGCAGTTACCGTGGCAGGGGGTCCTACGAGCAGTACTTC. This translates into CASSYRGRGSYEQYF.